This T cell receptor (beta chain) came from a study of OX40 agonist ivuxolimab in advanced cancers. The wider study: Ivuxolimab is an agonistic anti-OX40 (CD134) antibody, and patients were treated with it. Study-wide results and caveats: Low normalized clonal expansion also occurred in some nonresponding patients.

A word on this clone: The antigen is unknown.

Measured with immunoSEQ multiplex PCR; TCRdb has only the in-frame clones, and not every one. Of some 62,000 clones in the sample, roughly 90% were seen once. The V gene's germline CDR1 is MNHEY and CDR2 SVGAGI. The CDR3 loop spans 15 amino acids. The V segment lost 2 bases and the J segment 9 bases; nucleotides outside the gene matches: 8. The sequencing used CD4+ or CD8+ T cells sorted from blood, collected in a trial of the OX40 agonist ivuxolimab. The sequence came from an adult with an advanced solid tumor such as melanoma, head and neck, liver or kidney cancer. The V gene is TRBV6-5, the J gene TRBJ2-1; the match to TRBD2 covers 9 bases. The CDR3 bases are TGTGCCAGCAGTTACCGCGGGAGGGCCATGGTTGAGCAGTTCTTC. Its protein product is CASSYRGRAMVEQFF.